This entry describes one T cell receptor (beta chain). Its antigen is still unknown. This entry belongs to a study of CD8 T cells in Susac syndrome. Background on the study: When their blood was taken, patients with Susac syndrome were therapy-naive, taking corticosteroids, or taking intravenous immunoglobulin alone. Study-wide results and caveats: Clonal expansion was present among Susac CD8+ cells. This expansion reached its peak in TEMRA cells and in active patients.

Patients with Susac syndrome fulfilled recently defined diagnostic criteria for definite or probable disease. The CDR3 is 15 residues long. Germline V gives CDR1 SGHKS, CDR2 YYEKEE (reference sequence). The ends were cut back, 0 bases at V and 5 bases at J, with 14 bases in the middle. RNA in amounts of about 0.45 to 1 ug was reverse transcribed with random hexamers. MiXCR, applied by TCRdb to the immunoSEQ multiplex PCR reads, yields one record per CDR3 protein. Among roughly 190,000 distinct CDR3 sequences, approximately 95% were seen once, and the ten largest hold 0.15% to 0.2%. This rearrangement joins TRBV5-5 to TRBJ2-5, with D perhaps TRBD1 (6 bases). The sequenced sample consisted of CD8+ T cells from PBMCs. The clonotype originates from a human donor with Susac syndrome. CDR3 sequence reads: CASSLGEQGDETQYF. In nucleotides, the CDR3 is TGTGCCAGCAGCTTGGGCGAACAGGGCGATGAGACCCAGTACTTC.